Shown below are 21 T cell receptor beta chains from a single sample sequenced in a study of shared clonotypes between healthy human individuals. Some clones are missing from TCRdb's copy, which holds only in-frame ones; the method was immunoSEQ multiplex PCR. The data hold 950,000 to 1,100,000 clones, with approximately 72% observed a single time. The sample comprised memory CD4+ T cells sorted from blood. Subset noted: CD45RA-negative fraction. These receptors all come from a man between 18 and 35 years old in good health.

The V call is TRBV11-2, the J call TRBJ2-1; no reliable D call. V gave up 0 bases and J gave up 5 bases, with 5 bases separating them. The CDR3 has 13 residues. Germline values: CDR1 SGHAT, CDR2 FQNNGV. DNA of the CDR3: TGTGCCAGCAGCTTAGACAGAAACAATGAGCAGTTCTTC. Protein product: CASSLDRNNEQFF.

In its sample, this clone was seen once. The same CDR3 also results from other DNA sequences found in this sample. The chain links TRBV7-2 to TRBJ2-2; TRBD2 matches 7 bases. The CDR3 sequence is 14 residues long. Per the germline V gene, CDR1 is SGHTA and CDR2 is FQGNSA. The junction had 0 bases not matched to a gene; V was cut back by 1 base and J by 4 bases. DNA for the CDR3: TGTGCCAGCAGCTTAGTAGCGGGCACCGGGGAGCTGTTTTTT. The encoded protein is CASSLVAGTGELFF.

The J gene is TRBJ1-2, the V gene TRBV20-1; D gene uncertain. Trimming took 8 bases from V and 4 from J, leaving 8 bases between them. The CDR3 extends over 10 amino acids. Per the germline V gene, CDR1 is DFQATT and CDR2 is SNEGSKA (reference sequence). The CDR3 nucleotides are TGCAGTCTCGGAGTCTATGGCTACACCTTC. It codes for CSLGVYGYTF.

The gene calls are TRBV5-1 and TRBJ1-4, with D tentatively TRBD1 (5 bases). The CDR3 runs to 15 residues. Germline loops: CDR1 SGHRS, CDR2 YFSETQ. Trimming removed 9 bases from V and 3 bases from J, with 18 bases in between. The DNA for the CDR3 is TGCGCCACCCGATCCGAGGGGCTTGCTAATGAAAAACTGTTTTTT. Translation: CATRSEGLANEKLFF.

The chain combines TRBV2 with TRBJ2-3, with TRBD2 matching 8 bases. The germline CDR1 and CDR2 sequences are SNHLY and FYNNEI. With 7 bases clipped from V and 2 bases from J, the junction kept 8 bases outside the gene matches. This CDR3 comprises 15 residues. The CDR3 nucleotides are TGTGCCAGCACCTTCGGGGGGGGGCCCACAGATACGCAGTATTTT. It is translated as CASTFGGGPTDTQYF.

CDR3 amino acids: CASSVDFKGELFF. The CDR3 region has the DNA TGTGCCAGCAGCGTAGATTTTAAGGGGGAGCTGTTTTTT. V gene TRBV9 combines with J gene TRBJ2-2, with D unresolved. Germline CDR1 is SGDLS and CDR2 is YYNGEE. The CDR3 is 13 residues long. The germline V and J ends were trimmed by 0 bases and 8 bases, with 8 bases remaining between them.

This clone was picked up a small number of times. Other DNA sequences in this sample translate to the same CDR3. This chain links TRBV30 with TRBJ1-2; TRBD1 agrees at 9 bases. Losses at the gene ends were 3 bases for V and 5 bases for J; bases not matched to a gene: 7. CDR3 length: 14 residues. In germline, CDR1 is GTSNPN, CDR2 SVGIG (reference sequence). The CDR3: CAWRGQGDSYGYTF. DNA for the CDR3: TGTGCCTGGAGGGGACAGGGAGATTCGTATGGCTACACCTTC.

To note about this clone: Other nucleotide sequences in the sample specify the same CDR3. The chain combines TRBV5-1 with TRBJ2-2; D might be TRBD1 or TRBD2, each matching 5 bases. The CDR3 has 15 residues. Germline-derived CDR1 and CDR2 are SGHRS and YFSETQ. The ends were cut back, 1 base at V and 1 base at J, with 8 bases in the middle. CDR3 in amino acids: CASSLSGRNTGELFF. The CDR3 DNA follows: TGCGCCAGCAGCTTGTCAGGGAGGAACACCGGGGAGCTGTTTTTT.

This chain connects TRBV27 to TRBJ1-2, with a tentative D call TRBD1 (6 bases). The CDR3 covers 14 residues. Germline V gives CDR1 MNHEY, CDR2 SMNVEV (reference sequence). The V end lost 4 bases, the J end lost 5 bases, and 14 bases lay between the germline ends. Here the CDR3 DNA reads TGTGCCAGCAGTTACCAGGGGACCGGGTATGGCTACACCTTC. Encoded protein: CASSYQGTGYGYTF.

About this clone itself: The sample contains more than one DNA sequence encoding this CDR3. The chain recombines TRBV11-2 with TRBJ2-7; D is unclear. V was trimmed by 0 bases and J by 3 bases, leaving 3 bases between them. The length of the CDR3 is 12 residues. CDR1 and CDR2 (germline): SGHAT, FQNNGV. DNA of the CDR3: TGTGCCAGCAGCTTAGAAGGCTACGAGCAGTACTTC. Its protein product is CASSLEGYEQYF. The full variable domain, its missing parts supplied by reference TRBV11-2 and TRBJ2-7, is EAGVAQSPRYKIIEKRQSVAFWCNPISGHATLYWYQQILGQGPKLLIQFQNNGVVDDSQLPKDRFSAERLKGVDSTLKIQPAKLEDSAVYLCASSLEGYEQYFGPGTRLTVT.

The genes are TRBV10-2 and TRBJ2-5; 9 nucleotides line up with TRBD2. The V and J ends lost 6 bases and 5 bases, in that order; junction bases with no gene match: 10. This CDR3 has 15 amino acids. Looked up from germline, CDR1 is WSHSY and CDR2 is SAAADI. The CDR3 region is CASRDSGRGGETQYF. CDR3 bases: TGCGCCAGCAGAGATAGCGGGAGAGGGGGGGAGACCCAGTACTTC.

The V call is TRBV9, the J call TRBJ2-4; D might be TRBD1 or TRBD2, each matching 5 bases. The ends were cut back, 3 bases at V and 5 bases at J, with 9 bases in the middle. The CDR3 is 13 amino acids. Germline CDR1 is SGDLS and CDR2 is YYNGEE. The CDR3 nucleotides read TGTGCCAGCAGCGGGGGGACGGAAAACATTCAGTACTTC. It yields the protein CASSGGTENIQYF.

This chain joins TRBV5-4 and TRBJ1-6; D not certain. V lost 3 bases to trimming and J lost 9 bases, with 10 bases between them. Germline V gene sequence: CDR1 SGHNT, CDR2 YYREEE (reference sequence). CDR3 length: 13 amino acids. The CDR3 DNA follows: TGTGCCAGCAGCTCGGGGTCTATTTCACCCCTCCACTTT. The encoded protein is CASSSGSISPLHF.

The rearrangement uses TRBV18 and TRBJ2-5; D remains ambiguous. V was pared by 1 base and J by 2 bases, with 11 bases between. Germline-derived CDR1 and CDR2 are KGHSH and LQKENI. There are 15 residues in the CDR3. DNA of the CDR3: TGTGCCAGCTCACCACACCACAGCCTACAAGAGACCCAGTACTTC. Its translation is CASSPHHSLQETQYF.

V and J are TRBV2 and TRBJ2-7, with 8 bases aligning to TRBD1. Trimming at V came to 7 bases and at J to 6 bases, leaving 8 bases not matched to a gene. This CDR3 is built from 13 residues. CDR1 is SNHLY, CDR2 FYNNEI, per germline. The CDR3 DNA sequence: TGTGCCAGCACCATGGACAGGGTTGGCGAGCAGTACTTC. Protein: CASTMDRVGEQYF.

The genes are TRBV6-1 and TRBJ2-7, with a tentative D call TRBD2 (5 bases). V was pared by 2 bases and J by 3 bases, with 14 bases between. Germline lookup yields CDR1 MNHNS and CDR2 SASEGT. The CDR3 is 15 amino acids. The CDR3 DNA sequence: TGTGCCAGCAGTGAATTTGAGGGTGCTCTCTACGAGCAGTACTTC. Translated: CASSEFEGALYEQYF.

V gene TRBV27 combines with J gene TRBJ2-3, with 7 bases lining up with TRBD2. The germline V gene has CDR1 MNHEY and CDR2 SMNVEV (reference sequence). This CDR3 has 17 residues. The ends lost 2 bases at V and 0 bases at J; junction bases unmatched: 8. The CDR3 reads CASSLPPGGRSTDTQYF. DNA of the CDR3: TGTGCCAGCAGTTTACCCCCGGGCGGGAGAAGCACAGATACGCAGTATTTT.

The J gene is TRBJ2-7, the V gene TRBV28, with TRBD1 identical over 10 bases. Trimming at V came to 5 bases and at J to 4 bases, leaving 8 bases not matched to a gene. CDR3 length: 15 amino acids. Germline V lookup: CDR1 MDHEN, CDR2 SYDVKM. The CDR3 sequence is CASSPAGTGEYEQYF. In DNA, the CDR3 is TGTGCCAGCAGTCCGGCCGGGACAGGGGAGTACGAGCAGTACTTC.

This clone occurred many times. The chain couples TRBV19 to TRBJ2-7, with D maybe TRBD1 (6 bases). The CDR3 covers 16 residues. The germline V gene has CDR1 LNHDA and CDR2 SQIVND (reference sequence). With 6 bases removed from V and 3 bases from J, the gap between germline ends came to 21 bases. The CDR3, as DNA: TGTGCCAGTAGCTCCCACGGGACACGGGGAGACTACGAGCAGTACTTC. Amino acid sequence: CASSSHGTRGDYEQYF.

The rearrangement links TRBV30 to TRBJ1-1; D is ambiguous. V dropped 4 bases and J dropped 0 bases, with 9 bases sitting between them. CDR3 length: 13 amino acids. The V gene's germline CDR1 is GTSNPN and CDR2 SVGIG (reference sequence). CDR3: CAWNPLMNTEAFF. CDR3 bases: TGTGCCTGGAATCCCCTCATGAACACTGAAGCTTTCTTT.

The rearrangement joins TRBV5-6 to TRBJ2-7, with D perhaps matching TRBD1 (7 bases). CDR3 length: 16 amino acids. Germline assignment: CDR1 SGHDT and CDR2 YYEEEE. Trimming removed 4 bases at V and 4 bases at J, with 21 bases between. CDR3 residues: CASSLKGRTGGYEQYF. In DNA, the CDR3 is TGTGCCAGCAGCCTAAAAGGGAGGACAGGCGGGTACGAGCAGTACTTC.